This TCR beta chain was obtained from a study of human T cells and chemical hapten exposure. The germline CDR1 and CDR2 sequences are MNHNS and SASEGT. V lost 2 bases and J lost 0, with 13 bases in between. The CDR3 totals 16 residues. Regarding time point: pre-sensitization, week 0. Treatment: therapeutic diphenylcyclopropenone sensitization with weekly scalp DPC. TCRdb ran MiXCR on the RACE reads and lists one entry per CDR3 protein. The profile shows fewer than 300,000 distinct CDR3 sequences, roughly 8.9% of them singletons. There are a few counts of this clonotype. This material consisted of whole blood, taken in connection with sensitization to the hapten diphenylcyclopropenone (DPC). This clonotype was obtained from a woman in her forties with alopecia areata. Some clones in this sample may be carry-over from other donors' samples. This sequence joins TRBV6-1 and TRBJ1-1; weak D call: TRBD1 (6 bases). The CDR3 region has the DNA TGTGCCAGCAGTGAAAGGGGGGGACTGATGAACACTGAAGCTTTCTTT. Its translation is CASSERGGLMNTEAFF.